This T cell receptor (beta chain) was observed in a study of blood T cell repertoires in COVID-19 (dated by TCRdb to the early 2020s). About the study as a whole: The collaborator samples originated in the United States, Italy and Spain and spanned the acute and convalescent phases of COVID-19. The prospective study material was composed of cDNA or gDNA derived from T cells, B-cell-depleted T cells, or PBMCs. The sample metadata nearly always contained a de-identified subject ID, COVID-19 status, age in years and sex. Where available, HLA class I and class II types were taken from metadata supplied by the sample provider and were not determined by assay-based typing. The samples were drawn from the first 160 participants of the ongoing ImmuneRACE study and from some 1,300 subjects provided by 6 global collaborators. Subjects who had been exposed to COVID-19, were actively infected with it, or had recovered from it provided the deeply sampled blood TCRbeta repertoires that made up the dataset. The repertoires were released in a freely available public database meant as a resource for research on the immune response to SARS-CoV-2. Here is what the overall study found, with its caveats: Clinical and demographic metadata were provided uncurated, with the amount varying by source and participant.

At one collaborating source in Seattle, patients were enrolled during active infection and were followed longitudinally through the course of disease. Each collaborating institution followed its own protocols to collect whole blood in K2EDTA tubes. For TCRbeta analysis, collaborator samples were shipped as frozen whole blood, as isolated PBMCs, or as DNA extracted from either sample type. TCRbeta CDR3 regions were amplified from genomic DNA using the immunoSEQ Assay, a bias-controlled multiplex PCR. In the authors' own workflow: The number of nucleated cells in each sample was estimated from the amplification of reference gene primers within the assay. To quantify the absolute abundance of each unique TCRbeta CDR3 rearrangement, sequence reads were collapsed and filtered. For each sample, productive Simpson clonality was calculated as the square root of Simpson's diversity index across productive rearrangements. Drawn from immuneACCESS, this table holds only the in-frame rearrangements with V and J called that TCRdb kept. Clones are partly lost; checked studies trace under half to an unresolved V gene and leave the rest unexplained. The DNA was the basis for D and trimming; V, J and clone size are from that table. The table for this sample lists over 90,000 clones; 81% of them were counted only once. The top ten clonotypes cover under 5.5% of the sample.

For this clone: It has no known antigen specificity. No base-level quality is on record; no much larger clone is a single base apart.

Unmatched junction bases come to 10, with V trimmed by 1 base and J by 4 bases. The germline V gene encodes CDR1 SGHVS and CDR2 FQNEAQ. Inclusive of the bounding cysteine and phenylalanine, the CDR3 is 17 residues long. Only CDR3 DNA remains: 51 bases, in frame from the first base. Sequencing was carried out using peripheral blood. Here the chain combines TRBV7-8 and TRBJ1-3; 7 of the junction bases match TRBD1. This sequence originates from an elderly man with COVID-19, enrolled during active disease. The base sequence is TGTGCCAGCAGCTTAGGAACAGGACAGGCGTTCGGAAACACCATATATTTT. It translates as CASSLGTGQAFGNTIYF. When the CDR3 is completed using the reference TRBV7-8 and TRBJ1-3 genes on either side, the full variable domain is GAGVSQSPRYKVAKRGQDVALRCDPISGHVSLFWYQQALGQGPEFLTYFQNEAQLDKSGLPSDRFFAERPEGSVSTLKIQRTQQEDSAVYLCASSLGTGQAFGNTIYFGEGSWLTVV.